The sequence of this T cell receptor (beta chain) was determined in a study of human T cells and chemical hapten exposure. The CDR3 runs 14 residues. Germline V CDR1 and CDR2: KGHSH, LQKENI. The ends were cut back, 4 bases at V and 1 base at J, with 10 bases in the middle. Documented time point: patch test 3, about 24 weeks after DPC sensitization. The treatment denotes: therapeutic diphenylcyclopropenone sensitization with weekly scalp DPC. Non-pregnant alopecia patients aged 18 to 70, suitable for DPC therapy. This clonotype was picked up many times. What it recognizes is unknown. Whole-study results and caveats: Controls had significantly fewer large CDR3 similarity clusters than were formed by expanded TCRs.

TCRdb reprocessed the RACE reads with MiXCR, giving one entry per CDR3 protein. The data hold tens of thousands of distinct CDR3 sequences, with 9.9% observed a single time. The source was whole blood, collected in connection with sensitization to the hapten diphenylcyclopropenone (DPC). The clonotype was recovered from a woman in her thirties or forties with alopecia areata. Some clones in this sample may be carry-over from other donors' samples. The gene calls are TRBV18 and TRBJ1-1; no firm D call. The CDR3 sequence: CASSRMDGNTEAFF. The CDR3 DNA follows: TGTGCCAGCTCACGAATGGACGGGAACACTGAAGCTTTCTTT.